The present TCR beta chain was sequenced within a study of vaccination effects on CD4 cells after COVID-19. As for the study in general: A few convalescent patients were sampled early and late after vaccination.

Germline V gives CDR1 MGHDK, CDR2 SYGVNS. The CDR3 spans 14 residues. Trimming removed 6 bases from V and 0 bases from J; junction bases left unmatched: 2. In the ViraFEST assay, antigen-specific CD4+ clonotypes were identified by expansion after peptide-pool stimulation. Culture lasted about 10 days before CD4+ T cell isolation. Infection with SARS-CoV-2 occurred in the person between March and December 2020, and PCR confirmed it. Each person got two doses of an mRNA SARS-CoV-2 vaccine, BNT162b2 or mRNA-1273. Every well got 2 million to 2.5 million PBMC, which were grown with roughly 9.5 IU/ml IL-2 and about 9.7 ug/ml peptides. The table came from immunoSEQ multiplex PCR; TCRdb's copy has only in-frame clones and leaves some out. The sample includes approximately 15,000 clones, nearly 75% of them seen just once. Comment on this clone: Its target is not known.

This material consisted of CD4+ T cells from PBMCs cultured with SARS-CoV-2 spike peptides, taken after COVID-19 vaccination. J is TRBJ1-3 and V is TRBV25-1; 7 positions match TRBD1. This receptor was taken from a human donor who had a prior SARS-CoV-2 infection. Here the CDR3 reads CASSRDSSGNTIYF. The CDR3 region has the DNA TGTGCCAGCAGCCGGGACAGCTCTGGAAACACCATATATTTT.